This passage covers 6 T cell receptor beta chains from one sample sequenced in a study of T cell repertoires and HLA-DP antigens. Their cognate antigens are unknown. The repertoire was sequenced with immunoSEQ multiplex PCR; TCRdb's copy has only in-frame clones and lacks some. The sample has about 120,000 clones; 80% to 95% are singletons. Sequencing was done on a sample of CD4+ T cells from PBMCs. These receptors were taken from a woman aged 18-29 years in good health and CMV-seronegative.

This chain joins TRBV28 and TRBJ1-1; D gene ambiguous. Looked up from germline, CDR1 is MDHEN and CDR2 is SYDVKM. The V end was cut by 8 bases, the J end by 2 bases, with 12 bases between. The CDR3 length is 13 residues. CDR3 residues: CASHKTDNTEAFF. CDR3 coding DNA: TGTGCCAGCCACAAGACGGATAACACTGAAGCTTTCTTT.

The CDR3 sequence: CASSEGPMNTEAFF. The CDR3 DNA sequence: TGTGCCAGCAGTGAGGGACCTATGAACACTGAAGCTTTCTTT. J is TRBJ1-1 and V is TRBV6-1; maybe TRBD1 (5 bases). This CDR3 comprises 14 residues. V was pared by 3 bases and J by 0 bases, with 8 bases between. Germline values: CDR1 MNHNS, CDR2 SASEGT.

V is TRBV12-1 and J is TRBJ2-7; TRBD2 is taken as the D call from the table, unchecked against the DNA. TRBV12-1 is assigned pseudogene status. The CDR3 spans 18 residues. CDR3 amino acids: CASSPGGEGARVWGEQYV. CDR3 DNA: TGTGCCAGCAGCCCCGGGGGAGAAGGGGCAAGGGTTTGGGGCGAGCAGTACGTC.

This clone was counted between two and nine times. This chain joins TRBV28 and TRBJ1-5, with D perhaps TRBD1 (5 bases). The V gene's germline CDR1 is MDHEN and CDR2 SYDVKM. This CDR3 region has 12 residues. Trimming stripped 5 bases from V and 9 bases from J, with 11 bases between. CDR3 amino acids: CASSLPGRPQHF. The CDR3 DNA sequence: TGTGCCAGCAGTCTCCCGGGGCGGCCCCAGCATTTT.

The chain is built from TRBV29-1 and TRBJ2-4; no definite D call. The germline CDR1 and CDR2 sequences are SQVTM and ANQGSEA. CDR3 length equals 13 residues. Trimming took 1 base from V and 4 from J, leaving 8 bases between them. The CDR3 region has the DNA TGCAGCGTTGAAGGCAGGCTGAAAAACATTCAGTACTTC. Translation gives CSVEGRLKNIQYF.

The V gene is TRBV28, the J gene TRBJ2-6; TRBD1 matches at 10 bases. Germline CDR1 and CDR2: MDHEN and SYDVKM. The CDR3 has 17 amino acids. V gave up 7 bases and J gave up 0 bases; unmatched junction bases: 6. CDR3 region: CASTKRDRGSGANVLTF. The CDR3 nucleotides are TGTGCCAGCACCAAAAGGGACAGGGGCTCTGGGGCCAACGTCCTGACTTTC.